The clone carrying this T cell receptor (beta chain) was counted many times. A single record per CDR3 protein comes from TCRdb applying MiXCR to the reads. The sample has roughly 300,000 distinct CDR3 sequences, 8% to 9.5% seen once. This record belongs to a study of T cell repertoires in cytomegalovirus infection. The CDR3 totals 15 residues. The V end was cut by 2 bases, the J end by 3 bases, with 12 bases between. Germline V gene lookup returns CDR1 SNHLY and CDR2 FYNNEI. Sequenced input: PBMCs. The TCR was taken from a human donor in good health (CMV status not recorded). Some clones in this sample may be carry-over from other donors' samples. This chain links TRBV2 with TRBJ2-3; perhaps TRBD2 as D (6 bases). The CDR3 here is CASSELAMPTDTQYF. CDR3 nucleotide sequence: TGTGCCAGCAGTGAACTAGCGATGCCTACAGATACGCAGTATTTT. The whole variable domain, remainder taken from reference TRBV2 and TRBJ2-3, is EPEVTQTPSHQVTQMGQEVILRCVPISNHLYFYWYRQILGQKVEFLVSFYNNEISEKSEIFDDQFSVERPDGSNFTLKIRSTKLEDSAMYFCASSELAMPTDTQYFGPGTRLTVL.